One sample yielded the 20 T cell receptor beta chains listed below, sequenced in a study of tumor-infiltrating lymphocytes in primary liver carcinoma. A constant-region primer served to make TCR beta cDNA from around 500 ng total RNA. Each TCR beta library was derived from three nested multiplex PCR rounds that employed slightly modified ARM-PCR. The opening two PCR rounds, approximately 10 cycles each, paired TRBV1-TRBV30 forward primers with a C-beta reverse primer. TCRdb called the multiplex PCR reads again in MiXCR, with one record for every CDR3 protein. This repertoire shows 22,000 or so distinct CDR3 sequences, 80% found once; its top ten account for 35%. Between about 20 and 30 mg of unsorted bulk tissue served as the source from which RNA and DNA were co-extracted. The material sequenced was liver tumor tissue from sampling region 2. As for subset: tumor region T2, inferior pole. These receptors were obtained from a woman aged 25 to 39 with primary liver carcinoma and hepatitis B virus infection.

Turning to this clonotype: It is likely a read error, because the conserved phenylalanine at the end of the CDR3 is missing. The chain recombines TRBV11-3 with TRBJ2-1; TRBD2 matches 14 bases. This CDR3 is 15 amino acids long. Germline V gene data show CDR1 as SGHNT and CDR2 as YENEEA. DNA for the CDR3: TGTGCCAGCAGCCGACTAGCGGGGGGGGGACATGACCAGTTCTTA. As protein: CASSRLAGGGHDQFL.

The rearrangement links TRBV12-3 or TRBV12-4 to TRBJ2-7; TRBD1 is a possible D gene (6 bases). CDR3 length equals 15 residues. The CDR3 region is CISLQSGTQGYEQYF. CDR3 DNA: TGTATCAGTCTACAATCCGGTACACAGGGTTACGAGCAGTACTTC.

A note on this clonotype: At one boundary the junction diverges from the germline segment, which might be a read error. V is TRBV5-4 and J is TRBJ2-3, with TRBD1 matching 7 bases. CDR3 length equals 15 residues. Per germline, CDR1 SGHNT and CDR2 YYREEE (reference sequence). The CDR3 loop is CACSPPGTEADTQYF. The CDR3 nucleotides are TGTGCCTGCAGCCCGCCCGGGACAGAGGCGGATACGCAGTATTTC.

To note about this clonotype: The junction differs from germline at one of its ends, possibly a read error. The chain joins TRBV12-3 or TRBV12-4 to TRBJ2-5, with a weak D call TRBD2 (6 bases). The CDR3 totals 16 residues. CDR3 DNA sequence: TGTGCCAGCTGTTTTCGTACGGAGGGAACACAAGAGACCCAGTACTTC. It specifies CASCFRTEGTQETQYF.

Regarding this clonotype: One junction end does not reproduce the germline sequence, and a read error may be involved. The CDR3 sequence is CACSLRLGGRVATSEKLLF. The CDR3 DNA sequence: TGTGCCTGCAGTTTGAGGTTAGGCGGACGGGTTGCAACTAGTGAAAAACTGCTTTTT. This rearrangement joins TRBV5-5 to TRBJ1-4; no reliable D call. The CDR3 runs to 19 residues. The germline gives CDR1 SGHKS, CDR2 YYEKEE (reference sequence). The full variable domain, completed using reference TRBV5-5 and TRBJ1-4, is DAGVTQSPTHLIKTRGQQVTLRCSPISGHKSVSWYQQVLGQGPQFIFQYYEKEERGRGNFPDRFSARQFPNYSSELNVNALLLGDSALYLCACSLRLGGRVATSEKLLFGSGTQLSVL.

This clonotype was recorded only once. The CDR3 carries no conserved terminal phenylalanine or tryptophan, so it likely arises from a read error. CDR3: CASSVRDRGRKRWSNTVAFY. CDR3 sequence (DNA): TGTGCCAGCAGCGTTCGGGACAGGGGGCGCAAGAGGTGGAGTAACACTGTAGCTTTCTAT. The chain is built from TRBV11-2 and TRBJ1-1, with TRBD1 matching 12 bases. Looked up from germline, CDR1 is SGHAT and CDR2 is FQNNGV. The CDR3 sequence is 20 residues long.

V and J are TRBV13 and TRBJ2-1; 9 positions agree with TRBD1. CDR1 PRHDT and CDR2 FYEKMQ come from the germline V gene (reference sequence). The CDR3 extends over 15 amino acids. V was pared by 7 bases and J by 7 bases, with 11 bases of the junction left unmatched. The CDR3 reads CASTPGQGPCNEQFF. In nucleotides, the CDR3 is TGTGCCAGCACTCCGGGACAGGGACCGTGTAATGAGCAGTTCTTC. The full variable domain, its missing parts supplied by reference TRBV13 and TRBJ2-1, is AAGVIQSPRHLIKEKRETATLKCYPIPRHDTVYWYQQGPGQDPQFLISFYEKMQSDKGSIPDRFSAQQFSDYHSELNMSSLELGDSALYFCASTPGQGPCNEQFFGPGTRLTVL.

As for this clonotype: Germline is not matched at one junction end, which may reflect a read error. Here the CDR3 reads CASSLGGTLSYEQYF. The CDR3 DNA reads TGTGCCAGCAGCCTCGGCGGGACTCTATCCTACGAACAGTACTTC. The chain links TRBV11-2 to TRBJ2-7; possibly TRBD2 for D (6 bases). Germline values: CDR1 SGHAT, CDR2 FQNNGV. There are 15 residues in the CDR3.

A word on this clonotype: Given a much more abundant clone one base away, this may be a read error. The chain recombines TRBV7-9 with TRBJ2-2, with D unclear. The CDR3 is 12 residues long. The germline CDR1 and CDR2 sequences are SEHNR and FQNEAQ (reference sequence). CDR3 bases: TGTGCCAACAGCCTAAGTGTCGGGGAGCTGTTTTTT. It is translated as CANSLSVGELFF.

J is TRBJ2-7 and V is TRBV29-1; the D is unclear. Trimming removed 8 bases from V and 7 bases from J, with 18 bases in between. Germline V gene sequence: CDR1 SQVTM, CDR2 ANQGSEA. This CDR3 is 12 amino acids long. The CDR3 DNA reads TGCAGCTCGTTGCTGAATTCGGGTGAGCAGTACTTC. It is translated as CSSLLNSGEQYF.

The chain combines TRBV5-6 with TRBJ1-2; a weak D match, TRBD1 (5 bases). CDR1 and CDR2 (germline): SGHDT, YYEEEE. The CDR3 loop spans 14 amino acids. V was shortened by 10 bases and J by 9 bases, with 25 bases between the two germline ends. This CDR3 reads CAGSATAFRDSYTF. CDR3 nucleotide sequence: TGTGCCGGTAGCGCAACCGCGTTCAGGGATAGCTACACCTTC.

As concerns this clonotype: The junction shows a germline mismatch at one end, possibly a read error. The V gene is TRBV12-3 or TRBV12-4, the J gene TRBJ2-5, with D tentatively TRBD2 (5 bases). The CDR3 spans 15 residues. CDR3 coding DNA: TGTGTCAGCTGCGCCTACCCCTGGAGCGGAGAGACCCAGTACTTC. This encodes CVSCAYPWSGETQYF.

Concerning this clonotype itself: An end of the junction does not agree with germline; a read error may underlie this. V usage is TRBV5-6 and J usage is TRBJ2-5, with D perhaps TRBD2 (6 bases). The germline CDR1 and CDR2 sequences are SGHDT and YYEEEE. The CDR3 runs to 13 residues. CDR3 sequence (DNA): TGTACCAGCGCAGAGACTAGATGGGAGACCCAATACTTC. Translated: CTSAETRWETQYF. Complete variable domain (other parts from reference TRBV5-6 and TRBJ2-5): DAGVTQSPTHLIKTRGQQVTLRCSPKSGHDTVSWYQQALGQGPQFIFQYYEEEERQRGNFPDRFSGHQFPNYSSELNVNALLLGDSALYLCTSAETRWETQYFGPGTRLLVL.

The chain employs TRBV28 and TRBJ2-7; no clear D. V was trimmed by 9 bases and J by 5 bases, leaving 29 bases between them. Germline V CDR1 and CDR2: MDHEN, SYDVKM. This CDR3 has 17 amino acids. The CDR3 region is CASSLPLDGWYSNEQYF. The CDR3 coding sequence is TGTGCCAGTAGCCTCCCTTTGGACGGATGGTATTCCAACGAGCAGTACTTC.

On this clonotype: An end of the junction does not agree with germline; a read error may underlie this. V usage is TRBV28 and J usage is TRBJ1-3; the D is unclear. The CDR3 is 14 amino acids. In germline, CDR1 is MDHEN, CDR2 SYDVKM. The CDR3: CGSSLRGYGNTIYF. CDR3 coding DNA: TGTGGCAGCAGTTTGAGAGGTTACGGAAACACCATATATTTT.

With respect to this clonotype: Given the absence of the conserved phenylalanine or tryptophan at the CDR3 end, a read error is likely. The V gene is TRBV4-3, the J gene TRBJ2-1; TRBD2 agrees at 7 bases. Germline CDR1 is LGHNA and CDR2 is YSLEER. This CDR3 is 16 amino acids long. The CDR3 nucleotides read TGCACCAGCAGCCAAGATCGGGACTACGCCTACAATGAGCAGTTCTTA. This encodes CTSSQDRDYAYNEQFL.

This clonotype was counted a single time. Germline and junction disagree at one end, which may indicate a read error. The chain uses TRBV10-3 and TRBJ2-1, with D possibly being TRBD2 (5 bases). CDR3 length: 14 residues. Germline-derived CDR1 and CDR2 are ENHRY and SYGVKD. CDR3 DNA: TGTGCCATCAATCCCGCGGCGACCCGGGATGAGCAATTCTTC. Its translation is CAINPAATRDEQFF.

The genes are TRBV6-1 and TRBJ1-4; possible D gene TRBD1, 5 bases. The CDR3 is 14 residues long. The germline V gene has CDR1 MNHNS and CDR2 SASEGT. The ends were cut back, 6 bases at V and 7 bases at J, with 15 bases in the middle. The CDR3 spells CASRCQGGREKLFF. In DNA form, the CDR3 reads TGTGCCAGCAGGTGCCAGGGTGGTCGTGAAAAACTGTTTTTT.

As to this clonotype: Sequence at one end of the junction differs from germline and may be a read error. The genes are TRBV11-2 and TRBJ1-5; no definite D call. Per the germline V gene, CDR1 is SGHAT and CDR2 is FQNNGV. The CDR3 is 15 residues long. CDR3 residues: CASSLEPSPFPPQHF. CDR3 nucleotide sequence: TGCGCCAGTAGCTTAGAGCCCTCCCCGTTTCCGCCCCAGCATTTT.

A word on this clonotype: Sequence at one end of the junction differs from germline and may be a read error. The rearrangement links TRBV11-2 to TRBJ2-7, with D tentatively TRBD2 (6 bases). This CDR3 comprises 13 residues. Germline CDR1 reads SGHAT; CDR2 reads FQNNGV. The CDR3 DNA follows: TGTGCCAGCAACTTTCCGGCGGGATACGAGCAATACTTC. This sequence encodes CASNFPAGYEQYF.